The T cell receptor beta chain under discussion was sequenced for a study of radiation and T cells in renal cell carcinoma (dated by TCRdb to between 2020 and 2021). General notes on the study: The samples were drawn from a clinical trial, where primary renal cell carcinomas were treated with 15 Gy of stereotactic body radiation therapy and then removed by nephrectomy 4 weeks afterward. In the 53 samples combined, 4,016,671 unique CDR3 nucleotide sequences were found, encoding approximately 2,800,000 unique CDR3 amino acid sequences. In total, about 50 samples underwent TCR beta sequencing: 25 or so tumors plus 27 peripheral blood samples. What the work shows at the level of the full study, not this receptor alone: The single-armed trial design could not address effects of radiation dose or scheduling on the TCR repertoire. Tracking of blood repertoire dynamics stopped at three to five weeks after treatment, with no follow-up past that point. In blood, the top tumor clonotypes increased from baseline to 2 weeks after radiation and then shrank by 4 weeks, which suggests a temporary expansion of tumor-resident clones. Because pretreatment tumor biopsies were not available, the baseline intratumoral presence of clonotypes could not be determined.

The immunoSEQ kit was used, according to the manufacturer's recommendations, to generate TCR beta libraries from genomic DNA. Library preparation used a first multiplex PCR with proprietary primers, then a second PCR adding unique barcodes, with bead cleanups after each round. Each sample batch included a kit-provided positive control reaction and a negative control reaction. The final libraries were assessed on an Agilent 4200 TapeStation D1000 ScreenTape, pooled by volume, and quantified by qPCR. Sequencing ran on an Illumina NextSeq500 with a MidOutput 150-cycle cartridge, using 156 Read1 and 15 Index1 cycles with kit custom primers. The pooled library was loaded at around 1 pM with 20% PhiX control spiked in. The authors' analysis ran thus. Vendor-processed data were analyzed in R, and a clonotype was defined as all T cells sharing the same CDR3 nucleotide sequence. In the clone abundance analyses, frequencies in each sample were normalized to that sample's 10,000 most abundant clones. Public T cell clones, which averaged fewer than five per sample, were excluded before analysis. Tumor-enriched and baseline blood-enriched clonotypes were defined by at least a 32-fold difference in abundance between compartments. Clonotypes expanded or contracted between blood time points were identified with a beta-binomial differential abundance model. The Baroni-Urbani and Buser coefficient was used to measure tumor-blood repertoire similarity, and groups were compared with two-tailed Wilcoxon tests in R. As stored in TCRdb, this immuneACCESS dataset retains in-frame rearrangements with V and J assigned. A fraction of the clones does not appear; measured against another copy, unresolved V genes explain less than half of the discrepancy, and the remainder lacks a known reason. The D gene and trimming were derived from the DNA, and the V and J assignments and clone size from that table. The sample table records roughly 49,000 clones; 75% to 85% of these occur just once. Around 28% of the sample goes to the ten largest clones.

From cysteine to phenylalanine, the CDR3 is 13 amino acids long. This entry keeps only the CDR3 DNA: 39 bases, framed from base 1. Via the germline V gene, CDR1 is SGHTA and CDR2 FQGTGA. The junction shows trimming of 8 bases on V and 10 bases on J, and the gene matches do not reach 13 bases of it. Reading the label with the study, this specimen's time point is: blood 2 weeks post-SBRT. The treatment or condition label of this sample denotes: 15 Gy SBRT to primary tumor, nephrectomy 4 weeks later. Serial peripheral blood from radiation-treated patients was sampled at baseline, 2 weeks and 4 weeks after SBRT to track tumor-enriched clonotypes. Renal cell carcinoma with clear cell pathology was present in all patients. The QIAamp DNA Blood Mini Kit (Qiagen) was used to prepare genomic DNA for TCR sequencing. The analyses included just those samples that passed every quality control check. Remarks on this clone: The antigen it recognizes is unknown. Per-base quality was not reported, and no clone a single base away is much larger than it.

This receptor was identified in a woman aged 70 to 79 with renal cell carcinoma. Recombination linked TRBV7-3 to TRBJ1-1; TRBD1 fits 7 bases in the junction. The starting material was blood, obtained from a patient whose treatment included radiotherapy and nephrectomy. This receptor has the CDR3 CASGFEGARPAFF. Here is the DNA: TGTGCCAGCGGATTCGAGGGGGCGCGTCCAGCTTTCTTT.